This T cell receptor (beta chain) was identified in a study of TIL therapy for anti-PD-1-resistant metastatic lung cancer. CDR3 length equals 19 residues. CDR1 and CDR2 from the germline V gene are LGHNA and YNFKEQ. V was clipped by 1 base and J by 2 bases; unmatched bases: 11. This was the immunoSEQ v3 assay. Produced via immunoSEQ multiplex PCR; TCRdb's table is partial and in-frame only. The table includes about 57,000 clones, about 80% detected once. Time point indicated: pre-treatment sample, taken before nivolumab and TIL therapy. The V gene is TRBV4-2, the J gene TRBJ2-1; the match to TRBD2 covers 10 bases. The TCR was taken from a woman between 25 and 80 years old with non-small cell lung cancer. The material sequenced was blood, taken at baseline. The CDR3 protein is CASSQGLAGEENTYNEQFF. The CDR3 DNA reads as TGTGCCAGCAGCCAAGGTCTAGCGGGAGAAGAGAATACCTACAATGAGCAGTTCTTC.